This T cell receptor (beta chain) was found in a study of control samples from healthy donors and cancer patients (dated by TCRdb to 2020 to 2022). V sheds 3 bases and J sheds 13 bases, leaving 23 bases between their ends. The CDR3 numbers 15 residues from cysteine through phenylalanine. Only CDR3 DNA remains: 45 bases, in frame from the first base. CDR1 and CDR2 were assigned from the germline V gene as SGHRS and YFSETQ. Library preparation used the immunoSEQ multiplex PCR assay. As stored in TCRdb, this immuneACCESS dataset retains in-frame rearrangements with V and J assigned. A fraction of the clones does not appear; measured against another copy, unresolved V genes explain less than half of the discrepancy, and the remainder lacks a known reason. The sample data list 100,000 to 150,000 clones, and around 92% of these were observed just once. The ten most abundant clones make up about 0.6% of the sample.

As concerns this clone: What antigen it recognizes has not been identified. Qualities for individual bases were not recorded, and no much larger clone is one base off.

This receptor was taken from an older man with head and neck cancer. Recombination linked TRBV5-1 to TRBJ2-1; a weak D assignment points to TRBD2 (6 bases agree). The sample consisted of PBMCs. The CDR3 sequence is CASSSFAAPMEGQFF. The nucleotide sequence reads TGCGCCAGCAGCTCCTTTGCGGCGCCAATGGAGGGACAGTTCTTC.